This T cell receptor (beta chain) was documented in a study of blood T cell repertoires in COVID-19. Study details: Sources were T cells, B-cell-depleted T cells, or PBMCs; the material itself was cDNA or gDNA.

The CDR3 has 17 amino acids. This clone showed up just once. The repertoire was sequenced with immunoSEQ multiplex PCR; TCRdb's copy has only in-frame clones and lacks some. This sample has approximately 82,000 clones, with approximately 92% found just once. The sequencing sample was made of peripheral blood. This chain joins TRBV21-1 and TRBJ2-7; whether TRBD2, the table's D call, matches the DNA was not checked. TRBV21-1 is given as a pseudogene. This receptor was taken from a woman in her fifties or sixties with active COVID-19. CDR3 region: CASSNAARAGAPYEQYF. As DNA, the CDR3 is TGTGCCAGCAGCAACGCAGCTAGAGCGGGGGCCCCCTACGAGCAGTACTTC.